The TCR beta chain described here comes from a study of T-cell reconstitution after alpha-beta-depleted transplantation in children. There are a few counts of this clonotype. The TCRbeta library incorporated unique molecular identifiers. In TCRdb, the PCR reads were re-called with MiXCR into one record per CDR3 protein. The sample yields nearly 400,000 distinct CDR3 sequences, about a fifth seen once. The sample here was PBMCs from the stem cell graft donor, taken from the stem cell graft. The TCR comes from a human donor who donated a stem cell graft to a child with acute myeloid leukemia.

In DNA, the CDR3 is TGTGCCAGCAGCTTCGTGCCTTACGAGCAGTACTTC. This translates into CASSFVPYEQYF. This rearrangement joins TRBV7-2 to TRBJ2-7, with D uncertain. Germline lookup yields CDR1 SGHTA and CDR2 FQGNSA. V was trimmed by 3 bases and J by 4 bases, leaving 7 bases between them. There are 12 residues in the CDR3.